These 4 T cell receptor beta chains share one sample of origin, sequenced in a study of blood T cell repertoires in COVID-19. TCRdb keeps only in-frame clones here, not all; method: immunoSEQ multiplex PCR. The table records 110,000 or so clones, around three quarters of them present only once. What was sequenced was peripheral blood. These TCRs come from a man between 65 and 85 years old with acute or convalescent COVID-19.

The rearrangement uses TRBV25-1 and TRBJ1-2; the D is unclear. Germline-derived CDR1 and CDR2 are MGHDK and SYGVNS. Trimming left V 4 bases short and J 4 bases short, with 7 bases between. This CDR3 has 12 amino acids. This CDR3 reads CASSGPRYGYTF. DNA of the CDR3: TGTGCCAGCAGTGGGCCCCGCTATGGCTACACCTTC.

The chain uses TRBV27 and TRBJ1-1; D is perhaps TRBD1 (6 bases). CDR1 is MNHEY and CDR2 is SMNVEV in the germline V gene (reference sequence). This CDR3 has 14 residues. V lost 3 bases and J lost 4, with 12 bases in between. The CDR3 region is CASSFQGWGTEAFF. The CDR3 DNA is TGTGCCAGCAGTTTTCAGGGGTGGGGCACTGAAGCTTTCTTT.

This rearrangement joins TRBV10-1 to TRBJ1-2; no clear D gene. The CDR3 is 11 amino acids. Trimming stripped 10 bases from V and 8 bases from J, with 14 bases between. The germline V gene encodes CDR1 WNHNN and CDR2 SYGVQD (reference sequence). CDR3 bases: TGCGCCACCCAAGGAGGAATCGGCTACACCTTC. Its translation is CATQGGIGYTF.

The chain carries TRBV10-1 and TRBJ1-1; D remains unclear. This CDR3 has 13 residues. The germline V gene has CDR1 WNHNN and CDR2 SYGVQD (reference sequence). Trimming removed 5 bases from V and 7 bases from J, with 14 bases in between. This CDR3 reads CASSRRGKSEAFF. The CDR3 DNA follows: TGCGCCAGCAGTCGTCGGGGTAAGAGTGAAGCTTTCTTT.